This TCR beta chain was identified in a study of blood T cell repertoires in COVID-19. Methods used by the authors: Cell counts per sample came from amplifying reference gene primers. Repertoires were generated with immunoSEQ multiplex PCR, while TCRdb's copy carries only in-frame clones and drops some. V, J and clone size were drawn from that table, and D and trimming were deduced from the DNA. The repertoire holds over 100,000 clones, just under 95% seen once, with 1.9% in the top ten. CDR1 and CDR2 (germline): MNHEY, SMNVEV (reference sequence). Trimming pared 2 bases from V and 0 bases from J, leaving 11 bases between. The CDR3 length is 17 residues.

Material: peripheral blood. This TCR was sampled from a woman in her 50s with COVID-19, enrolled during active disease. The chain carries TRBV27 and TRBJ1-6, with D perhaps matching TRBD1 (6 bases). CDR3 in amino acids: CASSLMGASSYNSPLHF. The CDR3 DNA is TGTGCCAGCAGTTTAATGGGGGCGAGCTCCTATAATTCACCCCTCCACTTT.